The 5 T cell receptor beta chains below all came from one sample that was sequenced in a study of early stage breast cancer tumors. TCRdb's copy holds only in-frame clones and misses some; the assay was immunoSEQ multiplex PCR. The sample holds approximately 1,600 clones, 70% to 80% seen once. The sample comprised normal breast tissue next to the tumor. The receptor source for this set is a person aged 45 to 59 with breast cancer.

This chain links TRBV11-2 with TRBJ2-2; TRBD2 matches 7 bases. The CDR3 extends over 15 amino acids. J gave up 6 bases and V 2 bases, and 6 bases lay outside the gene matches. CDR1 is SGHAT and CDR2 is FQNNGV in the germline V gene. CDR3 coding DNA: TGTGCCAGCAGCTTATTTTGGGGAGGGGCCGGGGAGCTGTTTTTT. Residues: CASSLFWGGAGELFF.

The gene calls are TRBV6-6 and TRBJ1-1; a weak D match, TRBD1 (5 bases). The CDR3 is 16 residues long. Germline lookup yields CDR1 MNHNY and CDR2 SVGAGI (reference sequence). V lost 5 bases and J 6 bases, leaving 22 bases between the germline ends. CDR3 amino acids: CASSLLPADMGPEAFF. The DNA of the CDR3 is TGTGCCAGCAGTCTCCTCCCGGCCGACATGGGGCCTGAAGCTTTCTTT.

Here the CDR3 reads CASRPSGFSGNTIYF. DNA of the CDR3: TGTGCCAGCAGGCCAAGCGGGTTCTCTGGAAACACCATATATTTT. The chain has TRBV13 and TRBJ1-3; no reliable D call. Germline V gene sequence: CDR1 PRHDT, CDR2 FYEKMQ (reference sequence). Trimming stripped 6 bases from V and 0 bases from J, with 12 bases between. The CDR3 is 15 amino acids.

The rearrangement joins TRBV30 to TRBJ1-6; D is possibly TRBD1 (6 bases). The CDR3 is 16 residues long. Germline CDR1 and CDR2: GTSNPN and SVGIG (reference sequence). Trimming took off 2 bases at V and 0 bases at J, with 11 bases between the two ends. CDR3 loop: CAWSRGASSYNSPLHF. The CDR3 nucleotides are TGTGCCTGGAGTCGGGGGGCTAGCTCCTATAATTCACCCCTCCACTTT.

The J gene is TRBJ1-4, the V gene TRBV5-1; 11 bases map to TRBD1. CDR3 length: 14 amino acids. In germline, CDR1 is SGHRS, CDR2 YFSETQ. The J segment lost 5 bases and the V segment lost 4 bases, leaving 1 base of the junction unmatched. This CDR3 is CASSGDRGNEKLFF. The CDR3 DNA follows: TGCGCCAGCAGCGGGGACAGGGGGAATGAAAAACTGTTTTTT.